Below, 26 T cell receptor beta chains from the same sample are listed, as sequenced in a study of blood T cell repertoires in COVID-19. Assay: immunoSEQ multiplex PCR; the TCRdb copy retains only in-frame clones and omits some. Of about 63,000 clones in the sample, approximately 88% are singletons; the top ten hold 4.5% to 5%. Specimen: peripheral blood. These receptors were taken from a human donor in a cohort sampled during active COVID-19.

This sequence joins TRBV6-4 and TRBJ2-2; 8 bases match TRBD1. Per germline, CDR1 MRHNA and CDR2 SNTAGT. V shed 10 bases, J shed 3 bases, and the junction held 4 bases outside the gene matches. The CDR3 contains 13 residues. The CDR3 reads CATGQGDTGELFF. CDR3 coding DNA: TGTGCCACTGGACAGGGAGACACCGGGGAGCTGTTTTTT.

The V and J genes are TRBV7-2 and TRBJ2-7, with 8 bases fitting TRBD2. Per germline, CDR1 SGHTA and CDR2 FQGNSA. V lost 5 bases and J lost 4; bases outside the gene matches: 7. The CDR3 contains 14 residues. CDR3 amino acids: CASSRGGGLYEQYF. The CDR3 DNA reads as TGTGCCAGCAGCCGGGGCGGGGGGCTATACGAGCAGTACTTC.

This chain uses TRBV11-3 with TRBJ2-6, with 9 nucleotides matching TRBD1. The CDR3 loop spans 18 amino acids. The junction had 15 bases not matched to a gene; V was cut back by 9 bases and J by 3 bases. CDR1 SGHNT and CDR2 YENEEA come from the germline V gene. CDR3 DNA: TGTGCCAGAAAAGCCGGGACAGGGTTCTTTCTTGGGGCCAACGTCCTGACTTTC. Its translation: CARKAGTGFFLGANVLTF.

The V gene is TRBV18, the J gene TRBJ2-1; D possibly corresponds to TRBD2 (6 bases). V lost 1 base and J lost 8, with 15 bases in between. This CDR3 contains 15 residues. Per germline, CDR1 KGHSH and CDR2 LQKENI. The CDR3 here is CASSPRGGTYDEQFF. As DNA, the CDR3 is TGTGCCAGCTCACCACGGGGCGGGACGTACGATGAGCAGTTCTTC. The whole variable domain, remainder taken from reference TRBV18 and TRBJ2-1, is NAGVMQNPRHLVRRRGQEARLRCSPMKGHSHVYWYRQLPEEGLKFMVYLQKENIIDESGMPKERFSAEFPKEGPSILRIQQVVRGDSAAYFCASSPRGGTYDEQFFGPGTRLTVL.

V gene TRBV18 combines with J gene TRBJ1-5; 7 nucleotides agree with TRBD1. Germline V gene lookup returns CDR1 KGHSH and CDR2 LQKENI. Losses at the gene ends were 3 bases for V and 4 bases for J; bases not matched to a gene: 0. The CDR3 is made up of 13 amino acids. The CDR3 region has the DNA TGTGCCAGCTCACCGACAGGGAATCAGCCCCAGCATTTT. It yields the protein CASSPTGNQPQHF. Filled out from reference TRBV18 and TRBJ1-5, the complete variable domain reads NAGVMQNPRHLVRRRGQEARLRCSPMKGHSHVYWYRQLPEEGLKFMVYLQKENIIDESGMPKERFSAEFPKEGPSILRIQQVVRGDSAAYFCASSPTGNQPQHFGDGTRLSIL.

This chain joins TRBV6-1 and TRBJ1-4, with TRBD1 matching 9 bases. This CDR3 contains 14 residues. Looked up from germline, CDR1 is MNHNS and CDR2 is SASEGT. The V and J ends lost 3 bases and 9 bases, in that order; junction bases with no gene match: 5. The DNA of the CDR3 is TGTGCCAGCAGTGAGACAGGGGGAGTGAAAAAACTGTTTTTT. Translation: CASSETGGVKKLFF.

This rearrangement joins TRBV28 to TRBJ2-4, with 8 nucleotides matching TRBD2. J lost 5 bases, V lost 7 bases, and 1 base had no gene match. The CDR3 totals 12 residues. Looked up from germline, CDR1 is MDHEN and CDR2 is SYDVKM. CDR3: CASKTSENIQYF. CDR3 coding DNA: TGTGCCAGCAAGACTAGCGAAAACATTCAGTACTTC. The full variable domain, completed using reference TRBV28 and TRBJ2-4, is DVKVTQSSRYLVKRTGEKVFLECVQDMDHENMFWYRQDPGLGLRLIYFSYDVKMKEKGDIPEGYSVSREKKERFSLILESASTNQTSMYLCASKTSENIQYFGAGTRLSVL.

The CDR3, as DNA: TGTGCCAGCAGCCAAACCGGGACAGGACAAGAGACCCAGTACTTC. As protein: CASSQTGTGQETQYF. The rearrangement links TRBV3-1 (or the pseudogene TRBV3-2) to TRBJ2-5; TRBD1 agrees at 8 bases. CDR3 length: 15 residues. Unmatched junction bases numbered 4, after V lost 2 bases and J lost 2 bases. From germline, CDR1 is LGHDT and CDR2 YNNKEL (reference sequence).

CDR3 in amino acids: CASRTSGIYDTQYF. Written as DNA, the CDR3 is TGTGCCAGTAGGACTAGCGGGATTTATGATACGCAGTATTTT. This rearrangement joins TRBV19 to TRBJ2-3, with 11 nucleotides matching TRBD2. The CDR3 totals 14 residues. Germline V CDR1 and CDR2: LNHDA, SQIVND (reference sequence). Trimming took 6 bases from V and 6 from J; bases not matched to a gene: 5.

The V gene is TRBV11-2, the J gene TRBJ2-7; 10 nucleotides agree with TRBD1. The trim removed 1 base at V and 5 bases at J, leaving 5 bases unmatched. Germline lookup yields CDR1 SGHAT and CDR2 FQNNGV. The CDR3 consists of 15 residues. The CDR3 region is CASSLGWTGGNEQYF. The CDR3 DNA sequence: TGTGCCAGCAGCTTAGGTTGGACAGGGGGTAACGAGCAGTACTTC.

The chain employs TRBV3-1 (or the pseudogene TRBV3-2) and TRBJ2-1; 10 bases are a match to TRBD1. With 8 bases clipped from V and 8 bases from J, the junction kept 6 bases outside the gene matches. The germline V gene encodes CDR1 LGHDT and CDR2 YNNKEL (reference sequence). The CDR3 totals 13 residues. The CDR3 reads CASRTGGTDEQFF. CDR3 DNA: TGTGCCAGCCGGACAGGGGGTACGGATGAGCAGTTCTTC.

This rearrangement joins TRBV11-2 to TRBJ1-2; 8 bases fit TRBD1. Germline CDR1 is SGHAT and CDR2 is FQNNGV. The trim removed 5 bases at V and 4 bases at J, leaving 9 bases unmatched. The CDR3 runs 15 residues. CDR3 DNA sequence: TGTGCCAGCAGCCCGCGGGACAGGCGACTCTATGGCTACACCTTC. The encoded protein is CASSPRDRRLYGYTF. Together with reference TRBV11-2 and TRBJ1-2, the CDR3 gives the full variable domain: EAGVAQSPRYKIIEKRQSVAFWCNPISGHATLYWYQQILGQGPKLLIQFQNNGVVDDSQLPKDRFSAERLKGVDSTLKIQPAKLEDSAVYLCASSPRDRRLYGYTFGSGTRLTVV.

This chain links TRBV28 with TRBJ2-4; TRBD1 agrees at 7 bases. CDR3 length equals 15 residues. CDR1 and CDR2 (germline): MDHEN, SYDVKM. The J segment lost 1 base and the V segment lost 8 bases, leaving 8 bases of the junction unmatched. The CDR3 region is CASRQGGGAKNIQYF. The CDR3 region has the DNA TGTGCCAGCCGTCAAGGGGGCGGGGCCAAAAACATTCAGTACTTC. The full variable domain, rest sourced from reference TRBV28 and TRBJ2-4, is DVKVTQSSRYLVKRTGEKVFLECVQDMDHENMFWYRQDPGLGLRLIYFSYDVKMKEKGDIPEGYSVSREKKERFSLILESASTNQTSMYLCASRQGGGAKNIQYFGAGTRLSVL.

J is TRBJ1-2 and V is TRBV7-9; D is possibly TRBD1 (6 bases). This CDR3 is built from 16 residues. The V gene lost 6 bases and the J gene lost 0 bases, with 17 bases spanning the gap. The germline CDR1 and CDR2 sequences are SEHNR and FQNEAQ (reference sequence). CDR3 sequence: CASSTETGIANYGYTF. Here the CDR3 DNA reads TGTGCCAGCAGTACTGAGACAGGAATAGCTAACTATGGCTACACCTTC.

The rearrangement links TRBV2 to TRBJ2-3; tentatively, D is TRBD2 (7 bases). The V end lost 6 bases, the J end lost 7 bases, and 17 bases lay between the germline ends. The CDR3 has 14 residues. Germline V gene sequence: CDR1 SNHLY, CDR2 FYNNEI. CDR3 sequence (DNA): TGTGCCAGCAGGGTAAACGGGGGGCGGAATACGCAGTATTTT. This codes for CASRVNGGRNTQYF.

The chain links TRBV18 to TRBJ2-7, with D possibly being TRBD1 (6 bases). Trimming left V 3 bases short and J 3 bases short, with 9 bases between. Germline CDR1 reads KGHSH; CDR2 reads LQKENI. There are 13 residues in the CDR3. The chain's CDR3 is CASSPVQGYEQYF. The CDR3, as DNA: TGTGCCAGCTCACCTGTACAGGGCTACGAGCAGTACTTC.

V gene TRBV27 combines with J gene TRBJ2-7; 8 bases fit TRBD2. This CDR3 has 15 amino acids. Trimming at V came to 4 bases and at J to 6 bases, leaving 11 bases not matched to a gene. CDR1 is MNHEY, CDR2 SMNVEV, per germline (reference sequence). The CDR3 loop is CASSSSGTRTLEQYF. DNA for the CDR3: TGTGCCAGCAGTTCCTCCGGGACTAGGACTCTCGAGCAGTACTTC.

The chain links TRBV18 to TRBJ1-1; D unresolved. Germline V gene sequence: CDR1 KGHSH, CDR2 LQKENI. The length of the CDR3 is 12 residues. V was cut by 3 bases and J by 2 bases, with 4 bases left in between. CDR3 bases: TGTGCCAGCTCACCTCTAAACACTGAAGCTTTCTTT. Translated, it gives CASSPLNTEAFF.

V is TRBV6-5 and J is TRBJ2-3; D remains unclear. In germline, CDR1 is MNHEY, CDR2 SVGAGI. CDR3 length: 13 residues. Trimming removed 7 bases from V and 0 bases from J, with 8 bases in between. The CDR3 bases are TGTGCCAGCAATCGCAGGAGCACAGATACGCAGTATTTT. Residues: CASNRRSTDTQYF.

V and J are TRBV7-6 and TRBJ1-1; no definite D call. The CDR3 covers 14 residues. V lost 5 bases and J lost 6, with 16 bases in between. Germline V CDR1 and CDR2: SGHVS, FNYEAQ. In DNA form, the CDR3 reads TGTGCCAGCAGCCCAACACCAGGTTTTGCTGAAGCTTTCTTT. Its translation is CASSPTPGFAEAFF. Using reference TRBV7-6 and TRBJ1-1 for the parts outside the CDR3, the full variable domain is GAGVSQSPRYKVTKRGQDVALRCDPISGHVSLYWYRQALGQGPEFLTYFNYEAQQDKSGLPNDRFSAERPEGSISTLTIQRTEQRDSAMYRCASSPTPGFAEAFFGQGTRLTVV.

V gene TRBV7-9 combines with J gene TRBJ2-2; 7 nucleotides match TRBD2. The germline V gene has CDR1 SEHNR and CDR2 FQNEAQ (reference sequence). Trimming at V came to 5 bases and at J to 1 base, leaving 7 bases not matched to a gene. The CDR3 totals 16 residues. The CDR3 loop reads CASSTTSRRNTGELFF. The CDR3 DNA reads as TGTGCCAGCAGCACGACTAGCCGGAGGAACACCGGGGAGCTGTTTTTT.

This clone was seen just once. The chain joins TRBV30 to TRBJ2-3, with 10 bases that match TRBD2. The germline V gene encodes CDR1 GTSNPN and CDR2 SVGIG (reference sequence). V gave up 3 bases and J gave up 14 bases; unmatched junction bases: 8. The CDR3 length is 12 residues. CDR3: CAWSSLAGVRYF. The CDR3 nucleotides are TGTGCCTGGAGCTCCCTAGCGGGAGTTCGGTATTTT.

The chain recombines TRBV18 with TRBJ1-5; tentatively, D is TRBD1 (6 bases). Germline CDR1 reads KGHSH; CDR2 reads LQKENI. The CDR3 length is 15 residues. V was cut by 4 bases and J by 7 bases, with 17 bases left in between. The CDR3 DNA is TGTGCCAGCTCACGCAACACGGACAGCTTACAGCCCCAGCATTTT. Protein sequence: CASSRNTDSLQPQHF.

The chain links TRBV11-3 to TRBJ2-3; 7 nucleotides agree with TRBD2. The V gene's germline CDR1 is SGHNT and CDR2 YENEEA. Trimming removed 1 base from V and 11 bases from J; junction bases left unmatched: 6. This CDR3 is built from 13 residues. The CDR3: CASSLASGSMQYF. The DNA of the CDR3 is TGTGCCAGCAGCTTAGCTAGCGGTTCCATGCAGTATTTT.

The chain carries TRBV7-8 and TRBJ2-7, with TRBD2 matching 9 bases. The CDR3 runs to 19 residues. The germline V gene encodes CDR1 SGHVS and CDR2 FQNEAQ. V trimming: 0 bases; J trimming: 5 bases; junction bases outside the gene matches: 17. The CDR3 here is CASSLAAGPLSSGIHEQYF. In DNA form, the CDR3 reads TGTGCCAGCAGCTTAGCTGCAGGCCCCCTTTCTAGCGGGATCCACGAGCAGTACTTC.

V and J are TRBV5-1 and TRBJ1-1; 9 bases map to TRBD1. Trimming removed 0 bases from V and 4 bases from J; junction bases left unmatched: 4. CDR3 size: 15 residues. The germline CDR1 and CDR2 sequences are SGHRS and YFSETQ. CDR3 sequence reads: CASSLDGQGSTEAFF. The CDR3 DNA follows: TGCGCCAGCAGCTTGGATGGACAGGGGAGCACTGAAGCTTTCTTT.